Sequencing of this TCR beta chain was carried out in a study of T-cell memory formation after mild COVID-19. Study-wide results and caveats: A subset of responding clones appeared in pre-infection memory, suggesting cross-reactive memory joined. Nothing confirmed that second-wave clones peaking on day 37 were specific for SARS-CoV-2. Clones which contracted sat mainly in CM and EM if CD4+, and in EMRA if CD8+.

On this clonotype itself: Antigen: not known.

With constant-segment primers, 5'RACE yielded cDNA libraries of TCR alpha and TCR beta that carried sample barcodes and UMIs. TCRdb independently ran MiXCR on the 5' RACE reads; one entry per CDR3 protein. The profile shows 250,000 to 350,000 distinct CDR3 sequences, around 19% of them singletons. This TCR derives from a man younger than 35 who had mild COVID-19 (a few samples of this study predate the infection). Cell type and time point are not known. The sequencing input was PBMCs or a T cell subset sorted from them (not recorded which).

The CDR3: CASSRPGPLYGYTF. Written as DNA, the CDR3 is TGTGCCAGCAGCCGCCCGGGCCCGCTCTATGGCTACACCTTC. The genes are TRBV7-9 and TRBJ1-2; no clear D. Between the trimmed V and J ends, which lost 5 bases and 4 bases, there was a span of 14 bases. Germline CDR1 is SEHNR and CDR2 is FQNEAQ (reference sequence). The CDR3 has 14 amino acids.